This TCR beta chain was identified during a study of T cells after posttransplantation cyclophosphamide. This clone was detected only a few times. Its specificity is not known. Compared with germline, one end of the junction differs, possibly owing to a read error. The repertoire was sequenced with immunoSEQ multiplex PCR; TCRdb's copy has only in-frame clones and lacks some. The table has around 14,000 clones, 65% to 85% seen once. Study-level results: After PTCy, TRB diversity resembled that of CNI/methotrexate controls. Blood and skin or GI T cell repertoires showed limited TRB overlap.

CDR1 and CDR2 (germline): LGHNA, YNFKEQ. The CDR3 covers 15 residues. The sequence derives from a man aged 50 to 60. This rearrangement joins TRBV4-2 to TRBJ1-2; D perhaps matches TRBD1 (6 bases). The sample consisted of memory CD4+ T cells sorted from PBMCs. The CDR3 spells CASRQDTGRVYGYTF. The CDR3, as DNA: TGTGCCAGCAGACAAGACACAGGGCGCGTTTATGGCTACACCTTC.